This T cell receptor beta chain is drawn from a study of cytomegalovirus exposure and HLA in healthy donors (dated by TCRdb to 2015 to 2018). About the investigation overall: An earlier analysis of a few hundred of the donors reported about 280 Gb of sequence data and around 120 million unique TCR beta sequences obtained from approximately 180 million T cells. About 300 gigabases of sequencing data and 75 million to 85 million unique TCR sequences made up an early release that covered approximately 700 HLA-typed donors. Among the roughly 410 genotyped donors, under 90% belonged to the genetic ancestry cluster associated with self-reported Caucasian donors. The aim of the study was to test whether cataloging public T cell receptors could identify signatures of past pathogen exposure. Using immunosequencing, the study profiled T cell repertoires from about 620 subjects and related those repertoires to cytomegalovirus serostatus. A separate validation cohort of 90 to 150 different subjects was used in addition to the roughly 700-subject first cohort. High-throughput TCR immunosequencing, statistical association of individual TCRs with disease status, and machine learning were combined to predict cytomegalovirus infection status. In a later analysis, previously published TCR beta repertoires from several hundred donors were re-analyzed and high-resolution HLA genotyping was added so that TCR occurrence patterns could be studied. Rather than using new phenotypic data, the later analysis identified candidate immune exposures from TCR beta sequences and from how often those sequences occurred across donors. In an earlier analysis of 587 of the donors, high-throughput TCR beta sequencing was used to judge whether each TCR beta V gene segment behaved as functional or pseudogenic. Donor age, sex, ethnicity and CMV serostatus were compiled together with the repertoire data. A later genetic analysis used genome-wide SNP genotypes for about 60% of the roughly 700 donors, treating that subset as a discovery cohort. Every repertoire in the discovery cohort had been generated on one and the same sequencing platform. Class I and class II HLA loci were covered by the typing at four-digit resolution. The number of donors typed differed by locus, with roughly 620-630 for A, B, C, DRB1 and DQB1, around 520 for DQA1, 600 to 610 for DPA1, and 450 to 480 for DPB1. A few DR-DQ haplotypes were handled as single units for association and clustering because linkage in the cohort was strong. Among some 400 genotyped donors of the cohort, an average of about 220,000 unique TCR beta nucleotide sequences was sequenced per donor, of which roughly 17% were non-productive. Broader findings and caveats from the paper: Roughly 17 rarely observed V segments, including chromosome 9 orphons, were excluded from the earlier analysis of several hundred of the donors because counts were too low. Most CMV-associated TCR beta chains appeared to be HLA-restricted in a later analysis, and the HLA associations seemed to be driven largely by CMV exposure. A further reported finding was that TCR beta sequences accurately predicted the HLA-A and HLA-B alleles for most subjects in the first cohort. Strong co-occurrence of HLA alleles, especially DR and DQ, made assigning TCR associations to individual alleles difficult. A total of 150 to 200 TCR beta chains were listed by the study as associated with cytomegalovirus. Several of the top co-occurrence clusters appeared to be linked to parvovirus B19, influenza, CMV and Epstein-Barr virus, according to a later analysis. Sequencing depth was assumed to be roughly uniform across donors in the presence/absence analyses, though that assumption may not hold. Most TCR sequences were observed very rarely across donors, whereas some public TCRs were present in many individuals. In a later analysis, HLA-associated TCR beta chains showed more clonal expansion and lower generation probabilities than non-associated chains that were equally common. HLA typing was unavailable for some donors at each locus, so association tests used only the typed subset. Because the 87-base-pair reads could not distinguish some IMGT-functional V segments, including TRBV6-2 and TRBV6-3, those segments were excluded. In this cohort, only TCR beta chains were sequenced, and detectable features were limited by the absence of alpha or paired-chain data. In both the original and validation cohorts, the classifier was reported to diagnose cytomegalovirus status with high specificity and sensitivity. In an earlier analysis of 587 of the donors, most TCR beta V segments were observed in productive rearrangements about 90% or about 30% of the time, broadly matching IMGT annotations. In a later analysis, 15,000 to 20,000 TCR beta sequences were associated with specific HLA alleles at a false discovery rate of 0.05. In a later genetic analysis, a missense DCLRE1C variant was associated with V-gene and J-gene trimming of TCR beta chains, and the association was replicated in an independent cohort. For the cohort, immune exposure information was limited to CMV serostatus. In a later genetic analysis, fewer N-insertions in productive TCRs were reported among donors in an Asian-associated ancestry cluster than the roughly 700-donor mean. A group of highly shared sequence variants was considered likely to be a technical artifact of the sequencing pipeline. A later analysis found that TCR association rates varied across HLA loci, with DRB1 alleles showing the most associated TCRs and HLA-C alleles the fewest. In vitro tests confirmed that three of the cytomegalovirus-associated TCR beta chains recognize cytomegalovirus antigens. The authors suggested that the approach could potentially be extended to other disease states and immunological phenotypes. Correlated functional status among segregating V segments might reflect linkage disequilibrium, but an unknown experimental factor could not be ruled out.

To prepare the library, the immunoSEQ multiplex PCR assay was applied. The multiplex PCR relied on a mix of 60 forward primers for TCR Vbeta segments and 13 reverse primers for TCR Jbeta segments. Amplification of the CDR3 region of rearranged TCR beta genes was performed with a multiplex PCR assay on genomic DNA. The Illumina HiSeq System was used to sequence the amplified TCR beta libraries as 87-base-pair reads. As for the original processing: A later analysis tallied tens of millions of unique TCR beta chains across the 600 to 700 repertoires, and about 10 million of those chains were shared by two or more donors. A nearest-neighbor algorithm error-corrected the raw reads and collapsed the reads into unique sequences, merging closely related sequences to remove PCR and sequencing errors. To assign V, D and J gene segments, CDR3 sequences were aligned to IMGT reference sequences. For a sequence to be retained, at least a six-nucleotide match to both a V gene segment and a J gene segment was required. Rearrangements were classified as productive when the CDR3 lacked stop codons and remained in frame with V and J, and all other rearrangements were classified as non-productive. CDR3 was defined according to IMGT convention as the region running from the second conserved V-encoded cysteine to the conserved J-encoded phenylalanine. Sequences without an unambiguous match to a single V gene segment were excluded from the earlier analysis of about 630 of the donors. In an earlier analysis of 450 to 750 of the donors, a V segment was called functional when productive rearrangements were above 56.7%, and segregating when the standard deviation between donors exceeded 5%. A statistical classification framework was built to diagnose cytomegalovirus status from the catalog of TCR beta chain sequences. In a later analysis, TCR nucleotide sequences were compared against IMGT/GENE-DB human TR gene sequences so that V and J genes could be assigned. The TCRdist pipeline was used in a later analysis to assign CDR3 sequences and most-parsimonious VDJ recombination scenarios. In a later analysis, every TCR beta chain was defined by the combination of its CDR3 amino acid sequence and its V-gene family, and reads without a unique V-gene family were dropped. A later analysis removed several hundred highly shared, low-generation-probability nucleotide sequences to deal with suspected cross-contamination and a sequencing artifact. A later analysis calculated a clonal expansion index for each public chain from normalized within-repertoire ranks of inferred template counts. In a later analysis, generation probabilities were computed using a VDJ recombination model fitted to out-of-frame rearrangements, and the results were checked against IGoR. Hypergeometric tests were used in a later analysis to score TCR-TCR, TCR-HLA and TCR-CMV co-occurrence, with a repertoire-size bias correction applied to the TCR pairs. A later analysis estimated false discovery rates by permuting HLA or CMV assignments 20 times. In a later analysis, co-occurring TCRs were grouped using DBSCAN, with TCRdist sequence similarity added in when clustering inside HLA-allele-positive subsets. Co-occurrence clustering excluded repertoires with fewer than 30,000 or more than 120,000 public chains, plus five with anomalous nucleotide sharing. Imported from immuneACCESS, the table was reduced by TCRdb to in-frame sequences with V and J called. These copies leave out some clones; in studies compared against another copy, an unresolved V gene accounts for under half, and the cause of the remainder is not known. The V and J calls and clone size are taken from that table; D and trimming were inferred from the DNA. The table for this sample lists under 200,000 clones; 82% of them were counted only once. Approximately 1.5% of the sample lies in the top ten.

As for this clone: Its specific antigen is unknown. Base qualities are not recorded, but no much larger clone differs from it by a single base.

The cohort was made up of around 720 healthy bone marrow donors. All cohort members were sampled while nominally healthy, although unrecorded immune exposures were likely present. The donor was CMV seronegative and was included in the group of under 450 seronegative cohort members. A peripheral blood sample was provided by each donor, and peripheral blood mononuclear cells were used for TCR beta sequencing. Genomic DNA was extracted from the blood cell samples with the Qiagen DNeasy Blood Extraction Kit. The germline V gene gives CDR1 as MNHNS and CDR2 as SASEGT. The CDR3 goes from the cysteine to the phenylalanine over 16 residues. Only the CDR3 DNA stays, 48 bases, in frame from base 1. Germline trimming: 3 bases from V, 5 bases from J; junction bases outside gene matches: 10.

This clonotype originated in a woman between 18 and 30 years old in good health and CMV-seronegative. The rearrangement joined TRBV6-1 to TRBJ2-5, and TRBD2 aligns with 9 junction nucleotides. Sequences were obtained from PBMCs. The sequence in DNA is TGTGCCAGCAGTGAGGATCGGCTAGCGGGGCGGGAGACCCAGTACTTC. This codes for CASSEDRLAGRETQYF.